Listed below are T cell receptor beta chains from one sample, sequenced in a study of cytomegalovirus exposure and HLA in healthy donors. The table came from immunoSEQ multiplex PCR; TCRdb's copy has only in-frame clones and leaves some out. The table shows around 100,000 clones, with roughly 70% occurring only once. Sequencing was done on a sample of PBMCs. The receptor source for this set is a woman aged 25 to 39 in good health and CMV-seronegative. Both conserved end residues are part of each CDR3. The order of the fields is D gene, J gene, clone size, V gene, CDR3 protein, CDR3 DNA. D genes are given only for firm matches. The listing skips clone size in some rows; elsewhere it reads once, few, many or a size class.

-	TRBJ2-4	few	TRBV7-9	CASSFGGLDIQYF	TGTGCCAGCAGCTTTGGTGGGCTTGACATTCAGTACTTC
-	TRBJ1-1	-	TRBV6-5	CASSYEPWAGNTEAFF	TGTGCCAGCAGTTACGAGCCCTGGGCAGGGAACACTGAAGCTTTCTTT
TRBD1	TRBJ2-5	-	TRBV7-3	CASSTTTGKVETQYF	TGTGCCAGCAGCACGACGACAGGGAAGGTTGAGACCCAGTACTTC
-	TRBJ1-4	-	TRBV29-1	CSVASQGGEKLFF	TGCAGCGTTGCCTCCCAGGGTGGGGAAAAACTGTTTTTT
TRBD2	TRBJ2-1	-	TRBV7-2	CASSLVLSGGQQFF	TGTGCCAGCAGCTTAGTTCTTAGCGGGGGGCAGCAGTTCTTC
-	TRBJ1-1	once	TRBV5-6	CASSFLQEAFF	TGTGCCAGCAGCTTTCTGCAGGAAGCTTTCTTT
-	TRBJ1-4	-	TRBV18	CASSLIENEKLFF	TGTGCCAGCTCACTTATAGAAAACGAAAAACTGTTTTTT
TRBD1	TRBJ1-1	-	TRBV10-1	CASSESGTGLGTEAFF	TGCGCCAGCAGTGAGTCAGGGACAGGCCTCGGGACTGAAGCTTTCTTT
-	TRBJ2-2	-	TRBV5-1	CASSSDEDSGELFF	TGCGCCAGCAGCTCCGACGAGGATTCCGGGGAGCTGTTTTTT
-	TRBJ1-4	-	TRBV12-5	CASGLSGEGNEKLFF	TGTGCTAGTGGTTTGTCCGGAGAAGGTAATGAAAAACTGTTTTTT
TRBD2	TRBJ2-2	few	TRBV27	CASSLWTSGGPTGELFF	TGTGCCAGCAGTTTATGGACTAGCGGGGGGCCCACCGGGGAGCTGTTTTTT
TRBD1	TRBJ2-3	few	TRBV30	CAWSRDRGFADTQYF	TGTGCCTGGAGCCGGGACAGGGGTTTCGCAGATACGCAGTATTTT
-	TRBJ1-2	-	TRBV27	CASSSTGMGGYTF	TGTGCCAGCAGTTCAACAGGAATGGGCGGCTACACCTTC
-	TRBJ2-7	many	TRBV19	CASSLDGTQPPGDEQYF	TGTGCCAGTAGTCTTGACGGTACCCAACCCCCGGGGGACGAGCAGTACTTC
-	TRBJ1-2	-	TRBV11-3	CASSLEGAGRRGYTF	TGTGCCAGCAGCTTAGAAGGCGCAGGGAGGCGTGGCTACACCTTC
-	TRBJ1-1	-	TRBV11-3	CASSLVWPTTTEAFF	TGTGCCAGCAGCTTAGTTTGGCCCACGACAACTGAAGCTTTCTTT
TRBD1	TRBJ1-4	-	TRBV10-3	CATTGDRGKLFF	TGTGCCACCACAGGGGATCGCGGAAAACTGTTTTTT
-	TRBJ1-1	-	TRBV7-8	CASSFQGNTEAFF	TGTGCCAGCAGCTTTCAGGGGAACACTGAAGCTTTCTTT
-	TRBJ1-2	few	TRBV11-2	CASSLDRVYGYTF	TGTGCCAGCAGCTTAGATCGGGTCTATGGCTACACCTTC
-	TRBJ1-1	-	TRBV30	CAWSATGTEAFF	TGTGCCTGGAGTGCCACAGGCACTGAAGCTTTCTTT
-	TRBJ1-2	-	TRBV29-1	CSVWTSENYGYTF	TGCAGCGTTTGGACATCGGAGAACTATGGCTACACCTTC
-	TRBJ1-4	few	TRBV7-8	CASSLVGLGNEKLFF	TGTGCCAGCAGCTTAGTCGGACTGGGGAATGAAAAACTGTTTTTT
TRBD1	TRBJ2-3	-	TRBV28	CASSPQLARDRGLGTQYF	TGTGCCAGCAGTCCCCAACTCGCCCGGGACAGGGGCCTTGGTACGCAGTATTTT
-	TRBJ1-1	-	TRBV15	CATSRDPDTEAFF	TGTGCCACCAGCAGAGACCCCGACACTGAAGCTTTCTTT
TRBD2	TRBJ2-1	-	TRBV5-1	CASSLNGRSGEQFF	TGCGCCAGCAGCTTAAACGGGAGGTCCGGTGAGCAGTTCTTC
-	TRBJ1-6	-	TRBV19	CASTSQGTINSPLHF	TGTGCCAGTACCTCCCAAGGGACAATTAATTCACCCCTCCACTTT
-	TRBJ1-1	-	TRBV7-9	CASSPLSGRATEAFF	TGTGCCAGCAGCCCTCTCTCGGGTCGCGCCACTGAAGCTTTCTTT
-	TRBJ2-1	-	TRBV7-7	CASSLVPGSYNEQFF	TGTGCTAGCAGCTTAGTGCCGGGGTCATACAATGAGCAGTTCTTC
-	TRBJ1-2	-	TRBV4-1	CASSQEERVDYGYTF	TGCGCCAGCAGCCAAGAGGAGCGGGTAGACTATGGCTACACCTTC
-	TRBJ1-2	-	TRBV6-1	CASSEGADYGYTF	TGTGCCAGCAGTGAGGGGGCGGACTATGGCTACACCTTC
TRBD2	TRBJ2-1	few	TRBV5-1	CASSFGTSGNEQFF	TGCGCCAGCAGCTTCGGGACTAGCGGCAATGAGCAGTTCTTC
TRBD1	TRBJ2-1	-	TRBV2	CASTQGTGSNNEQFF	TGTGCCAGCACCCAGGGGACAGGATCTAACAATGAGCAGTTCTTC
TRBD1	TRBJ1-2	few	TRBV19	CASSSGTGWRGYTF	TGTGCCAGTAGTTCCGGGACAGGGTGGAGGGGCTACACCTTC
-	TRBJ2-3	many	TRBV19	CASSEADTQYF	TGTGCCAGTAGTGAAGCGGATACGCAGTATTTT
TRBD2	TRBJ2-7	-	TRBV5-1	CASSFLAGGSYEQYF	TGCGCCAGCAGCTTTTTAGCGGGAGGCTCCTACGAGCAGTACTTC
-	TRBJ1-2	many	TRBV25-1	CASSAGHRGYTF	TGTGCCAGCAGTGCAGGGCACAGAGGCTACACCTTC
TRBD1	TRBJ1-1	-	TRBV6-5	CASSSGTGANTEAFF	TGTGCCAGCAGTTCCGGGACAGGAGCGAACACTGAAGCTTTCTTT
-	TRBJ1-1	-	TRBV19	CASSMSTGWEAFF	TGTGCCAGTAGTATGTCGACAGGATGGGAGGCTTTCTTT
-	TRBJ2-1	-	TRBV7-9	CASRTRHNYNEQFF	TGTGCCAGCAGAACCCGACACAACTACAATGAGCAGTTCTTC
TRBD1	TRBJ1-4	-	TRBV6-6	CASRDGQGANEKLFF	TGTGCCAGCAGAGATGGACAGGGAGCTAATGAAAAACTGTTTTTT
-	TRBJ2-5	-	TRBV29-1	CSADIAETQYF	TGCAGCGCCGACATAGCGGAGACCCAGTACTTC